This T cell receptor (beta chain) was captured by sequencing in a study of blood T cell repertoires in COVID-19. Study details: Researchers got acute and convalescent COVID-19 samples from the United States, Italy and Spain. The cDNA or gDNA used as material had been derived from T cells, B-cell-depleted T cells, or PBMCs.

CDR3 length equals 19 residues. As handled by the study authors: Reference gene primer amplification in the assay estimated nucleated cell counts. Some clones are missing from TCRdb's copy, which holds only in-frame ones; the method was immunoSEQ multiplex PCR. V, J and clone size derive from that table, while D and trimming were established from the DNA sequence. The data show around 100,000 clones, over 75% seen once. The source of this sequence is a human donor in a cohort sampled during active or convalescent COVID-19. V is TRBV21-1 and J is TRBJ2-7; TRBD2 is the table's D call, not checked against the DNA. TRBV21-1 is an annotated pseudogene. The sequenced sample was peripheral blood. The CDR3 DNA sequence: TGTGCCAGCAGCAAAGCAGGCGGGGTCATCAATATTCCTTCCTACGAGCAGTACTTC. Protein product: CASSKAGGVINIPSYEQYF.